Each of the 32 T cell receptor beta chains below was sequenced from the same sample in a study of blood T cell repertoires in COVID-19. Measured with immunoSEQ multiplex PCR; TCRdb has only the in-frame clones, and not every one. This table holds 200,000 to 300,000 clones, around 88% found once. Source material: peripheral blood. Receptors were obtained from a man aged 25-45 years with active or convalescent COVID-19.

This clone was counted a single time. This rearrangement joins TRBV6-2 or TRBV6-3 to TRBJ2-7; 7 nucleotides line up with TRBD1. The CDR3 has 20 residues. Germline loops: CDR1 MNHEY, CDR2 SVGEGT. V gave up 6 bases and J gave up 0 bases; unmatched junction bases: 23. CDR3 protein: CASSRRLFPSGQLSSYEQYF. The CDR3 DNA is TGTGCCAGCAGCCGCAGACTATTCCCATCGGGACAGTTGAGCTCCTACGAGCAGTACTTC.

The chain recombines TRBV6-2 or TRBV6-3 with TRBJ1-2; TRBD1 agrees at 7 bases. Germline-derived CDR1 and CDR2 are MNHEY and SVGEGT. V lost 4 bases and J lost 7; bases outside the gene matches: 9. The CDR3 length is 14 residues. CDR3 protein: CASSSLDRLGGYTF. As DNA, the CDR3 is TGTGCCAGCAGTTCCCTGGACAGGTTGGGTGGCTACACCTTC.

The CDR3 DNA reads as TGTGCCAGCAGCTTAGCCATACTAGCGGGGGGTATCACAGATACGCAGTATTTT. Translating gives CASSLAILAGGITDTQYF. The J gene is TRBJ2-3, the V gene TRBV7-6, with 12 bases fitting TRBD2. Germline CDR1 SGHVS, CDR2 FNYEAQ. The junction had 6 bases not matched to a gene; V was cut back by 0 bases and J by 2 bases. This CDR3 contains 18 residues.

This clone occurred a few times. This sequence joins TRBV2 and TRBJ1-4, with D hard to call. From germline, CDR1 is SNHLY and CDR2 FYNNEI. Trimming removed 1 base from V and 5 bases from J, with 8 bases in between. This CDR3 has 14 amino acids. CDR3 sequence reads: CASSEGPRNEKLFF. In DNA, the CDR3 is TGTGCCAGCAGTGAAGGGCCGAGGAATGAAAAACTGTTTTTT.

This clone was detected once. CDR3 sequence (DNA): TGTGCCAGCAGCGTAGCTCCCTCAGCGGGGGTTGGCACAGATACGCAGTATTTT. It is translated as CASSVAPSAGVGTDTQYF. The gene calls are TRBV9 and TRBJ2-3; 8 bases align to TRBD2. Germline-derived CDR1 and CDR2 are SGDLS and YYNGEE. Trimming removed 0 bases from V and 1 base from J; junction bases left unmatched: 10. The length of the CDR3 is 18 residues.

The sample holds one count of this clone. The V gene is TRBV10-2, the J gene TRBJ1-2; tentative D call: TRBD1 (5 bases). From germline, CDR1 is WSHSY and CDR2 SAAADI. The CDR3 has 14 amino acids. V lost 2 bases to trimming and J lost 1 base, with 8 bases between them. CDR3 amino acids: CASSEETVNYGYTF. The DNA for the CDR3 is TGCGCCAGCAGTGAGGAGACAGTTAACTATGGCTACACCTTC.

This chain joins TRBV13 and TRBJ1-5, with D tentatively TRBD1 (5 bases). The length of the CDR3 is 16 residues. The germline gives CDR1 PRHDT, CDR2 FYEKMQ (reference sequence). V dropped 5 bases and J dropped 2 bases, with 16 bases sitting between them. The DNA for the CDR3 is TGTGCCAGCAGCCTCCATGGAGGGGTTGGCAATCAGCCCCAGCATTTT. This gives the protein CASSLHGGVGNQPQHF.

The CDR3 DNA reads as TGCGCCAGCAGCCAAGATCATAAAACAGGAATTTACGAGCAGTACTTC. It specifies CASSQDHKTGIYEQYF. The chain uses TRBV4-1 and TRBJ2-7, with D possibly matching TRBD1 (5 bases). The germline V gene has CDR1 MGHRA and CDR2 YSYEKL. The CDR3 has 16 residues. V was trimmed by 0 bases and J by 4 bases, leaving 16 bases between them.

This clone was seen just once. This chain links TRBV7-9 with TRBJ2-7; D possibly corresponds to TRBD2 (5 bases). Germline CDR1 SEHNR, CDR2 FQNEAQ (reference sequence). V was clipped by 5 bases and J by 7 bases, with 15 bases between them. The length of the CDR3 is 13 residues. CDR3 coding DNA: TGTGCCAGCAGCCAAGGCCTAGCTAGTGAGCAGTACTTC. Residues: CASSQGLASEQYF. Looking up the rest from reference TRBV7-9 and TRBJ2-7 gives the full variable domain: DTGVSQNPRHKITKRGQNVTFRCDPISEHNRLYWYRQTLGQGPEFLTYFQNEAQLEKSRLLSDRFSAERPKGSFSTLEIQRTEQGDSAMYLCASSQGLASEQYFGPGTRLTVT.

The chain employs TRBV7-4 and TRBJ2-2; tentatively, D is TRBD2 (5 bases). Trimming cost V 7 bases and J 4 bases, with 13 bases left between them. Germline V gene data show CDR1 as SGHVT and CDR2 as SQSDAQ. The CDR3 sequence is 14 residues long. CDR3 nucleotides: TGTGCCAGCATAAAGGAGGTAAGCACCGGGGAGCTGTTTTTT. It translates to CASIKEVSTGELFF.

The chain couples TRBV9 to TRBJ1-1, with a tentative D call TRBD1 (5 bases). Trimming stripped 3 bases from V and 0 bases from J, with 12 bases between. CDR1 is SGDLS and CDR2 is YYNGEE in the germline V gene. CDR3 size: 15 residues. This CDR3 is CASSGQDSVNTEAFF. The CDR3 DNA is TGTGCCAGCAGCGGACAAGACAGCGTGAACACTGAAGCTTTCTTT.

The rearrangement uses TRBV10-3 and TRBJ1-1, with 8 bases that match TRBD1. CDR1 and CDR2 (germline): ENHRY, SYGVKD. CDR3 length: 13 amino acids. V gave up 7 bases and J gave up 7 bases; unmatched junction bases: 8. In nucleotides, the CDR3 is TGTGCCATCACGGACAGGGTCAGGGGTGAAGCTTTCTTT. Protein product: CAITDRVRGEAFF.

The rearrangement links TRBV21-1 to TRBJ1-3; TRBD1, the table's D call, was not compared with the DNA. TRBV21-1 is a pseudogene locus. CDR3 length equals 14 residues. CDR3 region: CASSKNRVGNTIYF. The CDR3 DNA reads TGTGCCAGCAGCAAAAACAGGGTTGGAAACACCATATATTTT.

This clone appeared once. The chain joins TRBV18 to TRBJ1-1; TRBD1 matches at 11 bases. V lost 3 bases, J lost 3 bases, and 12 bases stayed unmatched. CDR1 and CDR2 (germline): KGHSH, LQKENI. This CDR3 region has 18 residues. CDR3 nucleotides: TGTGCCAGCTCACCCTTATCCCGGGACAGGGGGACGTACACTGAAGCTTTCTTT. It translates to CASSPLSRDRGTYTEAFF.

The chain links TRBV4-3 to TRBJ1-1, with a possible D match to TRBD1 (6 bases). This CDR3 region has 15 residues. Germline CDR1 reads LGHNA; CDR2 reads YSLEER. The V and J ends lost 4 bases and 0 bases respectively, with 12 bases between them. DNA for the CDR3: TGCGCCAGCAGCCGAAGGACAGCAATGAACACTGAAGCTTTCTTT. Residues: CASSRRTAMNTEAFF.

CDR3 nucleotide sequence: TGTGCCAGCAGTTTTTCAGGGTTTAATGAAAAACTGTTTTTT. Residues: CASSFSGFNEKLFF. The V gene is TRBV27, the J gene TRBJ1-4, with D maybe TRBD1 (5 bases). Germline-derived CDR1 and CDR2 are MNHEY and SMNVEV (reference sequence). V was shortened by 3 bases and J by 4 bases, with 9 bases between the two germline ends. The CDR3 consists of 14 residues.

The chain combines TRBV2 with TRBJ2-7, with D possibly TRBD1 on 6 matching bases. Trimming took 6 bases from V and 3 from J, leaving 12 bases between them. The CDR3 extends over 13 amino acids. The germline V gene has CDR1 SNHLY and CDR2 FYNNEI. CDR3 protein: CASSGHRVYEQYF. The CDR3 DNA reads TGTGCCAGCAGCGGACACAGGGTCTACGAGCAGTACTTC.

This clone was seen more than once but under ten times. The gene calls are TRBV27 and TRBJ2-1; 10 nucleotides line up with TRBD2. CDR3 length equals 15 residues. V shed 3 bases and J 9 bases; nucleotides not matched to a gene: 8. CDR1 and CDR2 from the germline V gene are MNHEY and SMNVEV (reference sequence). The CDR3 DNA sequence: TGTGCCAGCAGTTTTAGCGGGGGGCTCTCGATTGAGCAGTTCTTC. Translated, it gives CASSFSGGLSIEQFF.

V is TRBV30 and J is TRBJ2-5, with TRBD2 as a possible D gene (7 bases). CDR1 is GTSNPN and CDR2 is SVGIG in the germline V gene (reference sequence). The CDR3 length is 13 residues. V dropped 2 bases and J dropped 5 bases, with 12 bases sitting between them. CDR3 sequence reads: CAWSRGGIETQYF. As DNA, the CDR3 is TGTGCCTGGAGTAGGGGGGGAATTGAGACCCAGTACTTC.

The rearrangement uses TRBV5-5 and TRBJ2-1; unclear D gene. The germline gives CDR1 SGHKS, CDR2 YYEKEE (reference sequence). The CDR3 runs 16 residues. With 0 bases removed from V and 2 bases from J, the gap between germline ends came to 12 bases. CDR3 DNA: TGTGCCAGCAGCTTGGTCGCGAGGAGTGCCTACAATGAGCAGTTCTTC. Translated: CASSLVARSAYNEQFF.

This clone was counted once. V and J are TRBV7-2 and TRBJ2-3, with D possibly being TRBD1 (5 bases). The CDR3 extends over 14 amino acids. V lost 11 bases, J lost 2 bases, and 17 bases lay in between. Germline CDR1 SGHTA, CDR2 FQGNSA. Here the CDR3 DNA reads TGTGCCGAAGTGCCAAGGGGCCTCACAGATACGCAGTATTTT. This encodes CAEVPRGLTDTQYF.

The V call is TRBV9, the J call TRBJ1-1; a possible D gene is TRBD1 (5 bases). The ends were cut back, 4 bases at V and 1 base at J, with 11 bases in the middle. The CDR3 has 14 amino acids. The V gene's germline CDR1 is SGDLS and CDR2 YYNGEE. CDR3 coding DNA: TGTGCCAGCAGCACCGGGGGAGAGAACACTGAAGCTTTCTTT. Amino acids: CASSTGGENTEAFF.

CDR3 sequence reads: CASSVDQSGLGTEAFF. DNA for the CDR3: TGTGCCAGCAGCGTAGATCAATCAGGGTTGGGCACTGAAGCTTTCTTT. The V and J genes are TRBV9 and TRBJ1-1; possible D gene TRBD1, 5 bases. V dropped 0 bases and J dropped 4 bases, with 16 bases sitting between them. The germline V gene has CDR1 SGDLS and CDR2 YYNGEE. The CDR3 is 16 amino acids.

The gene calls are TRBV5-1 and TRBJ2-1; possibly TRBD2 for D (6 bases). Germline V gene lookup returns CDR1 SGHRS and CDR2 YFSETQ. Deletions cut 0 bases from V and 7 bases from J, with 14 bases between. This CDR3 is 15 amino acids long. The CDR3 DNA reads TGCGCCAGCAGCTTGGGGAGGGCACACATGAATGAGCAGTTCTTC. This gives the protein CASSLGRAHMNEQFF.

This chain connects TRBV30 to TRBJ1-2; D unclear. Germline assignment: CDR1 GTSNPN and CDR2 SVGIG (reference sequence). The CDR3 sequence is 12 residues long. Trimming shortened V by 2 bases and J by 6 bases, and 10 bases separated the two germline ends. The CDR3 DNA is TGTGCCTGGAGTCCCTTCGAGAATGGCTACACCTTC. Its translation is CAWSPFENGYTF.

The chain joins TRBV12-3 or TRBV12-4 to TRBJ2-1, with D hard to call. V shed 6 bases and J shed 6 bases, with 12 bases lying between them. This CDR3 has 13 amino acids. CDR3 loop: CASRTDDRNEQFF. The CDR3 coding sequence is TGTGCCAGCAGGACTGACGACCGCAATGAGCAGTTCTTC.

The chain combines TRBV2 with TRBJ2-7, with D unresolved. Germline V gene data show CDR1 as SNHLY and CDR2 as FYNNEI. CDR3 size: 12 residues. V was clipped by 7 bases and J by 2 bases, with 9 bases between them. This CDR3 is CASIEATYEQYF. CDR3 nucleotides: TGTGCCAGCATCGAGGCAACCTACGAGCAGTACTTC.

The V call is TRBV7-2, the J call TRBJ2-1; D is ambiguous. V was clipped by 2 bases and J by 9 bases, with 5 bases between them. The CDR3 loop spans 11 amino acids. Germline V CDR1 and CDR2: SGHTA, FQGNSA. The CDR3 nucleotides read TGTGCCAGCAGCTTATCCTTTGAGCAGTTCTTC. Residues: CASSLSFEQFF.

The V and J genes are TRBV11-2 and TRBJ2-7; 7 positions match TRBD1. With 7 bases clipped from V and 3 bases from J, the junction kept 12 bases outside the gene matches. The CDR3 is made up of 15 amino acids. From germline, CDR1 is SGHAT and CDR2 FQNNGV. DNA for the CDR3: TGTGCCAGCAAAATAACCGGGACAGCACACTACGAGCAGTACTTC. Translating gives CASKITGTAHYEQYF.

The V gene is TRBV6-5, the J gene TRBJ1-5; D call uncertain. V lost 9 bases to trimming and J lost 0 bases, with 15 bases between them. The CDR3 spans 15 residues. In germline, CDR1 is MNHEY, CDR2 SVGAGI. The CDR3 reads CASRIQPYSNQPQHF. The CDR3 region has the DNA TGTGCCAGTCGAATACAGCCTTATAGCAATCAGCCCCAGCATTTT.

The CDR3 DNA reads as TGTGCCAGCAGTGAATCACAGGGCTCTCAGCCCCAGCATTTT. Translation gives CASSESQGSQPQHF. The V gene is TRBV2, the J gene TRBJ1-5; D is possibly TRBD1 (6 bases). The CDR3 runs to 14 residues. Germline V CDR1 and CDR2: SNHLY, FYNNEI. V dropped 2 bases and J dropped 6 bases, with 11 bases sitting between them.

The J gene is TRBJ2-5, the V gene TRBV18; tentative D call: TRBD2 (5 bases). Trimming left V 2 bases short and J 9 bases short, with 13 bases between. CDR1 is KGHSH and CDR2 is LQKENI in the germline V gene. This CDR3 spans 13 amino acids. The CDR3 DNA reads TGTGCCAGCTCACCAACGGGGTACCCCCCCCAGTACTTC. It translates to CASSPTGYPPQYF.